This T cell receptor (beta chain) was documented in a study of blood T cell repertoires in COVID-19. The ends lost 1 base at V and 4 bases at J; junction bases unmatched: 6. From germline, CDR1 is LGHNA and CDR2 YSLEER. CDR3 length: 17 amino acids. The protocol was immunoSEQ multiplex PCR, while the TCRdb copy is restricted to in-frame clones and leaves out a portion. Here the sample spans approximately 200,000 clones, over 80% being singletons. This clone showed up just once. This clonotype was sampled from a man aged 30 to 45 who had recovered from COVID-19. The sequenced sample was PBMCs or T cells enriched from blood (not recorded which). J is TRBJ2-1 and V is TRBV4-3, with TRBD2 identical over 11 bases. The CDR3 loop reads CASSQALAGDPYNEQFF. The DNA of the CDR3 is TGCGCCAGCAGCCAAGCACTAGCGGGAGATCCGTACAATGAGCAGTTCTTC.